What follows are 11 T cell receptor beta chains derived from one specimen sequenced in a study of shared T cell receptors in the human thymus. Sequenced by immunoSEQ multiplex PCR; TCRdb stores in-frame clones only, minus some. The table includes some 660,000 clones, around 87% detected once. This sample also appeared in a second study, on human thymus T cells.

Sequenced sample: thymocytes. These receptors originate from a boy in the first two years of life with a congenital heart defect.

This sequence joins TRBV6-9 and TRBJ1-2, with TRBD1 as a possible D gene (6 bases). Per the germline V gene, CDR1 is MNHGY and CDR2 is SVAAGI. Trimming took off 0 bases at V and 8 bases at J, with 19 bases between the two ends. The CDR3 is made up of 16 amino acids. The DNA for the CDR3 is TGTGCCAGCAGTTATTCGGGGTGGCACCGAAGGGGGGGCTACACCTTC. Translated, it gives CASSYSGWHRRGGYTF.

V is TRBV4-1 and J is TRBJ1-1, with D tentatively TRBD1 (5 bases). The CDR3 extends over 14 amino acids. V lost 0 bases, J lost 7 bases, and 12 bases lay in between. Germline V CDR1 and CDR2: MGHRA, YSYEKL. The chain's CDR3 is CASSQESGGLEAFF. DNA for the CDR3: TGCGCCAGCAGCCAAGAATCGGGGGGTCTTGAAGCTTTCTTT.

The rearrangement joins TRBV4-3 to TRBJ1-2; 7 bases line up with TRBD1. CDR1 and CDR2 (germline): LGHNA, YSLEER. Losses at the gene ends were 0 bases for V and 4 bases for J; bases not matched to a gene: 5. The CDR3 has 15 amino acids. CDR3 nucleotide sequence: TGCGCCAGCAGCCAAGAGGACAGGCCTACCTATGGCTACACCTTC. Protein sequence: CASSQEDRPTYGYTF.

DNA of the CDR3: TGTGCCAGCAGCCTAGCTAGCGGCCCATCCTACGAGCAGTACTTC. This sequence encodes CASSLASGPSYEQYF. The chain links TRBV5-6 to TRBJ2-7; TRBD2 matches 7 bases. Per the germline V gene, CDR1 is SGHDT and CDR2 is YYEEEE. The CDR3 runs 15 residues. V was clipped by 4 bases and J by 1 base; unmatched bases: 8.

This chain links TRBV6-6 with TRBJ2-1; 7 bases agree with TRBD1. Trimming removed 6 bases from V and 0 bases from J; junction bases left unmatched: 5. The V gene's germline CDR1 is MNHNY and CDR2 SVGAGI (reference sequence). The CDR3 is 15 amino acids. CDR3 protein: CASSRQGSSYNEQFF. In DNA, the CDR3 is TGTGCCAGCAGCCGACAGGGCAGCTCCTACAATGAGCAGTTCTTC.

The chain recombines TRBV11-3 with TRBJ2-7; 11 nucleotides align to TRBD1. The ends lost 6 bases at V and 0 bases at J; junction bases unmatched: 10. In germline, CDR1 is SGHNT, CDR2 YENEEA. The CDR3 runs to 17 residues. In DNA, the CDR3 is TGTGCCAGCAGTTTAACCGGGACAGGGGGTTCCTCCTACGAGCAGTACTTC. It codes for CASSLTGTGGSSYEQYF. Full variable domain (remainder filled in from reference TRBV11-3 and TRBJ2-7): EAGVVQSPRYKIIEKKQPVAFWCNPISGHNTLYWYLQNLGQGPELLIRYENEEAVDDSQLPKDRFSAERLKGVDSTLKIQPAELGDSAVYLCASSLTGTGGSSYEQYFGPGTRLTVT.

The J gene is TRBJ2-1, the V gene TRBV19; D is ambiguous. V dropped 0 bases and J dropped 11 bases, with 20 bases sitting between them. CDR1 and CDR2 (germline): LNHDA, SQIVND (reference sequence). The CDR3 totals 16 residues. The CDR3 spells CASSIDHFNPRLQQFF. Written as DNA, the CDR3 is TGTGCCAGTAGTATAGATCATTTTAACCCAAGACTGCAGCAGTTCTTC.

The chain is built from TRBV14 and TRBJ2-5; D may be TRBD2 (6 bases). Germline CDR1 is SGHDN and CDR2 is FVKESK. The CDR3 length is 17 residues. Trimming removed 4 bases at V and 4 bases at J, with 22 bases between. CDR3 region: CASSPTPPGLSIETQYF. DNA for the CDR3: TGTGCCAGCAGCCCCACCCCACCGGGACTGTCCATAGAGACCCAGTACTTC.

The gene calls are TRBV9 and TRBJ1-4; possible D gene TRBD1, 5 bases. Trimming stripped 0 bases from V and 7 bases from J, with 13 bases between. CDR1 is SGDLS and CDR2 is YYNGEE in the germline V gene. The CDR3 has 15 residues. CDR3 DNA sequence: TGTGCCAGCAGCGTAGTGGGGCAGGTCGGTGAAAAACTGTTTTTT. Its translation is CASSVVGQVGEKLFF.

The chain uses TRBV7-2 and TRBJ2-1; TRBD2 aligns across 8 bases. V shed 5 bases, J shed 9 bases, and the junction held 6 bases outside the gene matches. CDR3 length equals 13 residues. The germline V gene encodes CDR1 SGHTA and CDR2 FQGNSA. The CDR3 DNA reads as TGTGCCAGCAGCACGCGGGCGGGGGGTGAGCAGTTCTTC. It codes for CASSTRAGGEQFF.

This chain uses TRBV4-1 with TRBJ1-3; a possible D gene is TRBD1 (5 bases). The V end was cut by 0 bases, the J end by 0 bases, with 24 bases between. The CDR3 loop spans 21 amino acids. The germline V gene has CDR1 MGHRA and CDR2 YSYEKL. The CDR3 here is CASSQDLRRTLRYPSGNTIYF. CDR3 DNA: TGCGCCAGCAGCCAAGATCTCAGGCGGACACTAAGGTACCCCTCTGGAAACACCATATATTTT.